Sequencing of this T cell receptor beta chain was carried out in a study of neoadjuvant anti-PD-1 for oral cavity cancer. In the study overall: Most patients had three to four biweekly doses of 3 mg/kg nivolumab before resection.

Stage II-IVA oral cavity squamous cell carcinoma was new and untreated by systemic or radiation therapy. Repertoires were generated with immunoSEQ multiplex PCR, while TCRdb's copy carries only in-frame clones and drops some. The sample has about 72,000 clones; around 82% are singletons. CDR3 size: 16 residues. From germline, CDR1 is SGHNT and CDR2 YYREEE (reference sequence). The junction had 9 bases not matched to a gene; V was cut back by 4 bases and J by 4 bases. This TCR came from a person between 35 and 79 years old with oral cavity squamous cell carcinoma. The chain has TRBV5-4 and TRBJ2-5; TRBD2 matches 11 bases. Sequencing used PBMCs, obtained before nivolumab (anti-PD-1) treatment. The CDR3 protein is CASSVFSGRAGETQYF. CDR3 in DNA: TGTGCCAGCAGCGTTTTTAGCGGGAGGGCCGGAGAGACCCAGTACTTC.